This T cell receptor beta chain is drawn from a study of human T cells and chemical hapten exposure. On the study more broadly: 2% DPC applied to an approximately 2 cm by approximately 2 cm arm area sensitized donors. Patients, largely female, had alopecia areata, totalis or universalis.

V dropped 2 bases and J dropped 7 bases, with 8 bases sitting between them. The CDR3 is 13 amino acids. CDR1 MNHNY and CDR2 SVGAGI come from the germline V gene (reference sequence). Described time point: pre-sensitization, week 0. This sample's treatment: therapeutic diphenylcyclopropenone sensitization with weekly scalp DPC. The study's library attached unique molecular identifiers to single cDNA molecules. TCRdb passed the RACE reads through MiXCR, listing each CDR3 protein once. The data contain 150,000 to 200,000 distinct CDR3 sequences, roughly 30% of them singletons. The gene calls are TRBV6-6 and TRBJ1-4; D gene unclear. The sequence came from a woman in her thirties with alopecia areata. Some clones in this sample may be carry-over from other donors' samples. This specimen consisted of whole blood, obtained in connection with sensitization to the hapten diphenylcyclopropenone (DPC). CDR3 region: CASSYVAGEKLFF. The CDR3 DNA reads as TGTGCCAGCAGTTACGTCGCTGGTGAAAAACTGTTTTTT.